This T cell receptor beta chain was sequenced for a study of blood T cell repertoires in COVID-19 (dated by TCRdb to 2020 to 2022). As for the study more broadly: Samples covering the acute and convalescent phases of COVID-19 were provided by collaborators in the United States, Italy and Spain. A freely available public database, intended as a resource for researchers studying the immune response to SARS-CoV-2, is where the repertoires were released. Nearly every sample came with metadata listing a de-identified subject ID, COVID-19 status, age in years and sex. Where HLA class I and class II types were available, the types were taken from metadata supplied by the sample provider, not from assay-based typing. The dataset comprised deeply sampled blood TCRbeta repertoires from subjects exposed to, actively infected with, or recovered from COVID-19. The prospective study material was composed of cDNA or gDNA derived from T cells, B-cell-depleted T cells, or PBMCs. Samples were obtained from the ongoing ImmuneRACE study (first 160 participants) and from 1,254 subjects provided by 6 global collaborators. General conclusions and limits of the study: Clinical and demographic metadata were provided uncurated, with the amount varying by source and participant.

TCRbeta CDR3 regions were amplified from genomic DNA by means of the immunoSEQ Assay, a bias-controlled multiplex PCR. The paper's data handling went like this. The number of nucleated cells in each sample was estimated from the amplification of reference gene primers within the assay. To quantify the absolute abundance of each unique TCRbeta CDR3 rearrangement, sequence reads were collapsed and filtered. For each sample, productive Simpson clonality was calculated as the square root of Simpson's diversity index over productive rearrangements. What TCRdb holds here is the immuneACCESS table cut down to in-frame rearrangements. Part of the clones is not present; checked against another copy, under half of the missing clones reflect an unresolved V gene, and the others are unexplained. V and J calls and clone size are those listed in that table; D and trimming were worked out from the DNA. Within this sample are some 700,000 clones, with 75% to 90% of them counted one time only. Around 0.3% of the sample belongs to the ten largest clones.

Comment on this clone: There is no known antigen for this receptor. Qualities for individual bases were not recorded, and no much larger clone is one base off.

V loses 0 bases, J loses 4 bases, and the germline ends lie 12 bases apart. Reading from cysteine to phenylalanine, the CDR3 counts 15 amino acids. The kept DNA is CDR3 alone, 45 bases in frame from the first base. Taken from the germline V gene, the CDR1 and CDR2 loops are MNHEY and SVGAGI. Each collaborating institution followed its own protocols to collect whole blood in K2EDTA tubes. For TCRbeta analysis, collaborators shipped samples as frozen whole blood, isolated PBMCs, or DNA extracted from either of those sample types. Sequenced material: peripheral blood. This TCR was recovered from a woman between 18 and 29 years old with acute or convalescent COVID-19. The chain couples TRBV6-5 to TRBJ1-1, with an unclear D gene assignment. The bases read TGTGCCAGCAGTTACTCGAGCAGGAGGTTCACTGAAGCTTTCTTT. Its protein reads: CASSYSSRRFTEAFF.